The clone carrying this TCR beta chain was seen only a few times. Assay: immunoSEQ multiplex PCR; the TCRdb copy retains only in-frame clones and omits some. This sample carries 130,000 or so clones, 75% to 80% of them seen once, and the ten largest clones take over 6.5%. This sample is part of a study of blood T cell repertoires in COVID-19. The V and J ends lost 3 bases and 3 bases respectively, with 9 bases between them. CDR3 size: 13 residues. Germline V lookup: CDR1 SGHRS, CDR2 YFSETQ. The gene calls are TRBV5-1 and TRBJ2-5; perhaps TRBD1 as D (5 bases). Material: peripheral blood. The receptor was isolated from a human donor in a cohort sampled during active COVID-19. The CDR3 nucleotides are TGCGCCAGCAGCTCCACAGGAAAAGAGACCCAGTACTTC. It encodes CASSSTGKETQYF.